The 31 T cell receptor beta chains in this list originate from one sample, sequenced in a study of cytotoxic CD8 clonotypes in ibrutinib-treated CLL. The data were produced by immunoSEQ multiplex PCR, yet TCRdb's version contains in-frame clones alone and is incomplete. The data show nearly 50,000 clones, 45% to 60% seen once. The sequences come from PBMCs, collected after 24 months of ibrutinib treatment. The receptors come from a human donor with chronic lymphocytic leukemia.

The chain uses TRBV5-6 and TRBJ2-3; D remains ambiguous. The V end lost 1 base, the J end lost 0 bases, and 3 bases lay between the germline ends. The germline V gene has CDR1 SGHDT and CDR2 YYEEEE. The CDR3 is made up of 13 amino acids. The CDR3 here is CASSLQSTDTQYF. The DNA for the CDR3 is TGTGCCAGCAGCTTGCAGAGCACAGATACGCAGTATTTT. Complete variable domain (other parts from reference TRBV5-6 and TRBJ2-3): DAGVTQSPTHLIKTRGQQVTLRCSPKSGHDTVSWYQQALGQGPQFIFQYYEEEERQRGNFPDRFSGHQFPNYSSELNVNALLLGDSALYLCASSLQSTDTQYFGPGTRLTVL.

V gene TRBV4-1 combines with J gene TRBJ1-5; D gene uncertain. Looked up from germline, CDR1 is MGHRA and CDR2 is YSYEKL. V was cut by 4 bases and J by 7 bases, with 17 bases left in between. The CDR3 sequence is 15 residues long. For the CDR3, the DNA is TGCGCCAGCAGCCGGGCTTCTATGGATCTCCAGCCCCAGCATTTT. Its protein is CASSRASMDLQPQHF.

A few counts support this clone. The chain employs TRBV6-1 and TRBJ2-5; D is undetermined. Germline CDR1 MNHNS, CDR2 SASEGT. Trimming removed 5 bases from V and 3 bases from J, with 10 bases in between. The CDR3 is made up of 13 amino acids. The CDR3 DNA reads as TGTGCCAGCAGTTTGGACCCGAAAGAGACCCAGTACTTC. Amino acids: CASSLDPKETQYF.

This clone was observed a single time. CDR3 sequence reads: CAIKSDRMNTEAFF. The CDR3 region has the DNA TGTGCCATCAAGTCGGACAGGATGAACACTGAAGCTTTCTTT. The chain recombines TRBV7-8 with TRBJ1-1; 7 bases are shared with TRBD1. The ends lost 10 bases at V and 0 bases at J; junction bases unmatched: 8. CDR1 and CDR2 from the germline V gene are SGHVS and FQNEAQ. The CDR3 sequence is 14 residues long.

This clone has ten or more counts. V usage is TRBV6-5 and J usage is TRBJ2-2; 10 nucleotides align to TRBD2. The trim removed 4 bases at V and 7 bases at J, leaving 9 bases unmatched. Germline values: CDR1 MNHEY, CDR2 SVGAGI. CDR3 size: 16 residues. This chain's CDR3 is CASSSRLAGEGGELFF. CDR3 sequence (DNA): TGTGCCAGCAGTTCCCGGCTAGCGGGGGAAGGCGGGGAGCTGTTTTTT.

Only a few counts were recorded for this clone. The rearrangement links TRBV2 to TRBJ2-7, with TRBD1 as a possible D gene (6 bases). The CDR3 spans 13 residues. CDR1 and CDR2 (germline): SNHLY, FYNNEI. The ends were cut back, 4 bases at V and 2 bases at J, with 9 bases in the middle. This chain's CDR3 is CASSGGHPYEQYF. DNA for the CDR3: TGTGCCAGCAGTGGGGGACATCCCTACGAGCAGTACTTC.

The genes are TRBV2 and TRBJ2-7; D ambiguous. Deletions cut 0 bases from V and 6 bases from J, with 15 bases between. From germline, CDR1 is SNHLY and CDR2 FYNNEI. This CDR3 is 15 amino acids long. The CDR3 loop reads CASSEAAASPGEQYF. The CDR3 region has the DNA TGTGCCAGCAGTGAAGCTGCGGCATCCCCAGGCGAGCAGTACTTC. The variable domain in full, completed from reference TRBV2 and TRBJ2-7, reads EPEVTQTPSHQVTQMGQEVILRCVPISNHLYFYWYRQILGQKVEFLVSFYNNEISEKSEIFDDQFSVERPDGSNFTLKIRSTKLEDSAMYFCASSEAAASPGEQYFGPGTRLTVT.

The rearrangement joins TRBV6-1 to TRBJ1-2, with D perhaps matching TRBD1 (6 bases). The CDR3 extends over 15 amino acids. Looked up from germline, CDR1 is MNHNS and CDR2 is SASEGT. Between the trimmed V and J ends, which lost 0 bases and 4 bases, there was a span of 12 bases. DNA for the CDR3: TGTGCCAGCAGTGAAGCCTTCGGGGGGCTCTATGGCTACACCTTC. Its translation is CASSEAFGGLYGYTF.

The DNA for the CDR3 is TGCGCCAGCTTTGGGCAGGGAGCCTACGAGCAGTACTTC. Translated: CASFGQGAYEQYF. The chain uses TRBV10-2 and TRBJ2-7; D may correspond to TRBD1 or TRBD2 (5 bases each). V was shortened by 8 bases and J by 2 bases, with 13 bases between the two germline ends. The germline V gene has CDR1 WSHSY and CDR2 SAAADI. This CDR3 spans 13 amino acids.

The V gene is TRBV19, the J gene TRBJ2-5; 14 positions match TRBD2. The germline gives CDR1 LNHDA, CDR2 SQIVND (reference sequence). The V gene end was trimmed by 5 bases and the J gene end by 4 bases; junction bases not matched to a gene: 6. The CDR3 sequence is 16 residues long. DNA of the CDR3: TGTGCCAGTAGTCAAGGACTAGCGGGGGGCTCAGAGACCCAGTACTTC. Translated: CASSQGLAGGSETQYF.

The chain employs TRBV19 and TRBJ1-1, with D unclear. V shed 3 bases and J shed 1 base, with 9 bases lying between them. Looked up from germline, CDR1 is LNHDA and CDR2 is SQIVND (reference sequence). The CDR3 sequence is 14 residues long. This CDR3 is CASSIPYRNTEAFF. In DNA form, the CDR3 reads TGTGCCAGTAGTATTCCGTACAGGAACACTGAAGCTTTCTTT. The whole variable domain, remainder taken from reference TRBV19 and TRBJ1-1, is DGGITQSPKYLFRKEGQNVTLSCEQNLNHDAMYWYRQDPGQGLRLIYYSQIVNDFQKGDIAEGYSVSREKKESFPLTVTSAQKNPTAFYLCASSIPYRNTEAFFGQGTRLTVV.

The CDR3 region has the DNA TGCGCCAGCAGCTTGGAACCACTAGCGCCGTACAATGAGCAGTTCTTC. Protein: CASSLEPLAPYNEQFF. J is TRBJ2-1 and V is TRBV5-1; 7 bases match TRBD2. The CDR3 sequence is 16 residues long. Germline V gene data show CDR1 as SGHRS and CDR2 as YFSETQ. Trimming at V came to 0 bases and at J to 4 bases, leaving 7 bases not matched to a gene.

This clone was seen a few times. The chain carries TRBV5-1 and TRBJ2-1; no clear D gene. The length of the CDR3 is 15 residues. Trimming took 5 bases from V and 7 from J, leaving 19 bases between them. CDR1 and CDR2 from the germline V gene are SGHRS and YFSETQ. Written as DNA, the CDR3 is TGCGCCAGCAGGGTGGCCAGCACAGAAGGGAATGAGCAGTTCTTC. It translates to CASRVASTEGNEQFF.

The rearrangement uses TRBV6-1 and TRBJ1-5; possibly TRBD1 for D (5 bases). Germline lookup yields CDR1 MNHNS and CDR2 SASEGT. The CDR3 is made up of 14 amino acids. The V and J ends lost 0 bases and 6 bases respectively, with 9 bases between them. CDR3 loop: CASSEAGATQPQHF. The CDR3 DNA follows: TGTGCCAGCAGTGAAGCAGGGGCGACTCAGCCCCAGCATTTT.

The rearrangement links TRBV7-9 to TRBJ2-2, with 13 bases fitting TRBD2. The CDR3 is 19 amino acids. With V trimmed by 5 bases and J by 4 bases, 13 bases remained unmatched. Per the germline V gene, CDR1 is SEHNR and CDR2 is FQNEAQ (reference sequence). CDR3 bases: TGTGCCAGCAGCCAAAATATTGGACTAGCGGGGGCGGTCACCGGGGAGCTGTTTTTT. Its protein product is CASSQNIGLAGAVTGELFF.

The chain uses TRBV20-1 and TRBJ2-3; weak D call: TRBD1 (6 bases). CDR1 is DFQATT and CDR2 is SNEGSKA in the germline V gene (reference sequence). The V end lost 5 bases, the J end lost 9 bases, and 9 bases lay between the germline ends. The CDR3 is 10 residues long. The CDR3 bases are TGCAGTGCTGCCAGGGGAACGCAGTATTTT. It codes for CSAARGTQYF.

The rearrangement links TRBV6-6 to TRBJ1-5, with D possibly being TRBD1 (6 bases). Deletions cut 7 bases from V and 2 bases from J, with 15 bases between. This CDR3 is built from 15 residues. In germline, CDR1 is MNHNY, CDR2 SVGAGI (reference sequence). CDR3: CASTQAGGGNQPQHF. The CDR3 DNA reads TGTGCCAGCACCCAGGCGGGGGGCGGCAATCAGCCCCAGCATTTT.

The chain links TRBV7-6 to TRBJ1-1; no definite D call. Between the trimmed V and J ends, which lost 1 base and 5 bases, there was a span of 14 bases. Per the germline V gene, CDR1 is SGHVS and CDR2 is FNYEAQ. This CDR3 comprises 15 residues. CDR3 nucleotide sequence: TGTGCCAGCAGCTTAGTCGGCGGAGGTGGAACTGAAGCTTTCTTT. Translated: CASSLVGGGGTEAFF.

The chain couples TRBV5-1 to TRBJ2-5, with 10 positions matching TRBD1. The CDR3 is made up of 14 amino acids. Germline loops: CDR1 SGHRS, CDR2 YFSETQ. J gave up 7 bases and V 4 bases, and 7 bases lay outside the gene matches. CDR3 residues: CASSEGQGGGTQYF. Here the CDR3 DNA reads TGCGCCAGCAGCGAAGGACAGGGGGGCGGGACCCAGTACTTC.

In its sample, this clone was seen a few times. This chain joins TRBV7-2 and TRBJ1-2, with a possible D match to TRBD1 (6 bases). Germline V lookup: CDR1 SGHTA, CDR2 FQGNSA. The CDR3 spans 12 residues. Trimming stripped 5 bases from V and 8 bases from J, with 12 bases between. CDR3 region: CASSPTRGGYTF. In nucleotides, the CDR3 is TGTGCCAGCAGCCCTACCAGGGGAGGCTACACCTTC.

V is TRBV5-1 and J is TRBJ1-1; possibly TRBD1 for D (6 bases). The CDR3 totals 14 residues. CDR1 is SGHRS and CDR2 is YFSETQ in the germline V gene. Trimming shortened V by 0 bases and J by 3 bases, and 9 bases separated the two germline ends. DNA of the CDR3: TGCGCCAGCAGCTTGGGGGCAGGGGACACTGAAGCTTTCTTT. Translating gives CASSLGAGDTEAFF.

The rearrangement links TRBV6-5 to TRBJ2-7; D possibly matches TRBD1 or TRBD2 (5 bases each). Per germline, CDR1 MNHEY and CDR2 SVGAGI. V was pared by 2 bases and J by 5 bases, with 13 bases between. The length of the CDR3 is 14 residues. CDR3 loop: CASSYGAGSNEQYF. The CDR3 DNA is TGTGCCAGCAGTTACGGGGCAGGGAGTAACGAGCAGTACTTC.

The chain is built from TRBV7-9 and TRBJ1-5; D is uncertain. Trimming removed 5 bases from V and 2 bases from J, with 25 bases in between. The germline CDR1 and CDR2 sequences are SEHNR and FQNEAQ (reference sequence). The CDR3 length is 19 residues. The CDR3 bases are TGTGCCAGCAGCAAAGAGGTTGCCCAGGCCGGTTCGGGCAATCAGCCCCAGCATTTT. It yields the protein CASSKEVAQAGSGNQPQHF.

This sequence joins TRBV19 and TRBJ2-5; 9 positions match TRBD1. CDR3 size: 13 residues. Trimming at V came to 9 bases and at J to 3 bases, leaving 5 bases not matched to a gene. Germline V gene sequence: CDR1 LNHDA, CDR2 SQIVND (reference sequence). The CDR3 sequence: CASAWDREETQYF. The CDR3, as DNA: TGTGCCAGCGCCTGGGACAGGGAAGAGACCCAGTACTTC.

The gene calls are TRBV5-1 and TRBJ2-2; possible D gene TRBD2, 6 bases. The CDR3 loop spans 15 amino acids. From germline, CDR1 is SGHRS and CDR2 YFSETQ. With 0 bases removed from V and 3 bases from J, the gap between germline ends came to 9 bases. CDR3 nucleotides: TGCGCCAGCAGCTTGGCCGGAGGGTACACCGGGGAGCTGTTTTTT. Translation: CASSLAGGYTGELFF.

The J gene is TRBJ1-6, the V gene TRBV5-1; 9 bases line up with TRBD1. The germline V gene encodes CDR1 SGHRS and CDR2 YFSETQ. CDR3 size: 17 residues. The ends lost 4 bases at V and 0 bases at J; junction bases unmatched: 5. The CDR3 DNA sequence: TGCGCCAGCAGCACGGACAGGGGAGACTCCTATAATTCACCCCTCCACTTT. Its protein product is CASSTDRGDSYNSPLHF.

This clone was seen a single time. The chain recombines TRBV2 with TRBJ1-2; TRBD1 matches 10 bases. Germline CDR1 and CDR2: SNHLY and FYNNEI. V lost 8 bases to trimming and J lost 4 bases; unmatched junction nucleotides: 7. The CDR3 extends over 14 amino acids. This chain's CDR3 is CASLKGQGIYGYTF. The CDR3 bases are TGTGCCAGCCTAAAGGGACAGGGGATCTATGGCTACACCTTC.

The chain uses TRBV5-4 and TRBJ2-2; D ambiguous. Trimming took off 0 bases at V and 6 bases at J, with 6 bases between the two ends. Germline CDR1 is SGHNT and CDR2 is YYREEE (reference sequence). This CDR3 is built from 13 residues. CDR3 nucleotides: TGTGCCAGCAGCTTGGAGGGCGCCGGGGAGCTGTTTTTT. Its protein product is CASSLEGAGELFF.

J is TRBJ1-2 and V is TRBV25-1, with D possibly matching TRBD1 (5 bases). The V end was cut by 2 bases, the J end by 8 bases, with 15 bases between. Germline values: CDR1 MGHDK, CDR2 SYGVNS. There are 14 residues in the CDR3. As DNA, the CDR3 is TGTGCCAGCAGTGAAACTCAGGCAGGGTACGGCTACACCTTC. Translating gives CASSETQAGYGYTF.

In this sample, this clone turned up a few times. The V and J genes are TRBV6-6 and TRBJ1-5; 9 bases are shared with TRBD1. The CDR3 runs to 15 residues. The V segment lost 0 bases and the J segment 7 bases; nucleotides outside the gene matches: 4. Germline V lookup: CDR1 MNHNY, CDR2 SVGAGI (reference sequence). CDR3 sequence reads: CASSYSRQGGQPQHF. The DNA of the CDR3 is TGTGCCAGCAGTTACTCCCGACAGGGGGGACAGCCCCAGCATTTT.

This CDR3 is CASMGASVPYEQYF. CDR3 coding DNA: TGTGCCAGCATGGGGGCTAGCGTACCATACGAGCAGTACTTC. This chain joins TRBV6-5 and TRBJ2-7; D possibly matches TRBD1 or TRBD2 (6 bases each). Germline V gives CDR1 MNHEY, CDR2 SVGAGI. V lost 7 bases to trimming and J lost 4 bases, with 17 bases between them. This CDR3 is 14 amino acids long.